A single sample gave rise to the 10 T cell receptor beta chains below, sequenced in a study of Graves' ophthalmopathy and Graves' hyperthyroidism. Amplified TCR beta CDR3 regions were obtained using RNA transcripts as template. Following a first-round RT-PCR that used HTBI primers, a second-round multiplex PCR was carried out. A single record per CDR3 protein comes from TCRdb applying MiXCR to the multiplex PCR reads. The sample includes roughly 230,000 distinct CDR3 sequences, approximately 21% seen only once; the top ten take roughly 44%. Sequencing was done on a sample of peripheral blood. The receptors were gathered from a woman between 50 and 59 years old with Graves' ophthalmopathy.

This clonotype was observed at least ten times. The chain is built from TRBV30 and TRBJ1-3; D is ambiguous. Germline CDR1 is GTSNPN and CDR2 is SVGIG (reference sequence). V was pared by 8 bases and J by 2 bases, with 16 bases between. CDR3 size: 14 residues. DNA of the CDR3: TGTGCCGGATATAGTACCCTAACTGGAAACACCATATATTTT. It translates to CAGYSTLTGNTIYF. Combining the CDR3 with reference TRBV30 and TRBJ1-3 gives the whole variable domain SQTIHQWPATLVQPVGSPLSLECTVEGTSNPNLYWYRQAAGRGLQLLFYSVGIGQISSEVPQNLSASRPQDRQFILSSKKLLLSDSGFYLCAGYSTLTGNTIYFGEGSWLTVV.

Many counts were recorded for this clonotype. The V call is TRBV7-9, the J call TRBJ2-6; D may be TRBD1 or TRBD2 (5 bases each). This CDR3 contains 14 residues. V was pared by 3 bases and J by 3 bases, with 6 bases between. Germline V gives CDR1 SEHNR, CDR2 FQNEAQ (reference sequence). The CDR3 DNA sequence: TGTGCCAGCAGCTTGGGGGTTGGGGCCAACGTCCTGACTTTC. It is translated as CASSLGVGANVLTF.

CDR3 bases: TGTGCCTGGAGTCTCGGGACAGGGACATACGAGCAGTACTTC. It is translated as CAWSLGTGTYEQYF. The chain uses TRBV30 and TRBJ2-7, with 9 bases that match TRBD1. With 2 bases clipped from V and 4 bases from J, the junction kept 6 bases outside the gene matches. CDR1 GTSNPN and CDR2 SVGIG come from the germline V gene (reference sequence). The CDR3 sequence is 14 residues long. Combining the CDR3 with reference TRBV30 and TRBJ2-7 gives the whole variable domain SQTIHQWPATLVQPVGSPLSLECTVEGTSNPNLYWYRQAAGRGLQLLFYSVGIGQISSEVPQNLSASRPQDRQFILSSKKLLLSDSGFYLCAWSLGTGTYEQYFGPGTRLTVT.

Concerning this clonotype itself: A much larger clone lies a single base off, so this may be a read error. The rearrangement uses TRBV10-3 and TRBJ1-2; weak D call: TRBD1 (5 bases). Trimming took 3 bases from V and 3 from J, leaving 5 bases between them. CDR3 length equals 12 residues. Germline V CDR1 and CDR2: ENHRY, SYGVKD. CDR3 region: CAISEGDYGYTF. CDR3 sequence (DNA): TGTGCCATCAGTGAAGGGGACTATGGCTACACCTTC.

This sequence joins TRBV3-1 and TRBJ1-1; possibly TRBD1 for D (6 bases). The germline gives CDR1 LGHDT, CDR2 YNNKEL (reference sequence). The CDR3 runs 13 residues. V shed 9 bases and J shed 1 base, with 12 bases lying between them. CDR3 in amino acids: CASRATGNTEAFF. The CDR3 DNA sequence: TGTGCCAGTCGGGCGACAGGGAACACTGAAGCTTTCTTT.

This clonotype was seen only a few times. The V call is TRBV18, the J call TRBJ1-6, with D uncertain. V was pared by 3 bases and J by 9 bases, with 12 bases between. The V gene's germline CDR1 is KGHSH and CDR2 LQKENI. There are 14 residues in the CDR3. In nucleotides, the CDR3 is TGTGCCAGCTCACCCCCGGGCTCCCTTTCACCCCTCCACTTT. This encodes CASSPPGSLSPLHF.

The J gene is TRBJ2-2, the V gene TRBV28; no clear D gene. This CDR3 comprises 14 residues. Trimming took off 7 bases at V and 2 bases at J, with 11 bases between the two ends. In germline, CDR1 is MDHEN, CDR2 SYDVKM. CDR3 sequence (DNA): TGTGCCAGCACCCACGTCCTTAACACCGGGGAGCTGTTTTTT. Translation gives CASTHVLNTGELFF.

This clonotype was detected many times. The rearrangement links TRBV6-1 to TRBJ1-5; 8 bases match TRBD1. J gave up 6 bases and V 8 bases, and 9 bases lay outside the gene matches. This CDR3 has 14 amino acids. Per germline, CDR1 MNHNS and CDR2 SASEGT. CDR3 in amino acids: CASGQGNLRQPQHF. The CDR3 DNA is TGTGCCAGCGGACAGGGTAATCTTCGTCAGCCCCAGCATTTT.

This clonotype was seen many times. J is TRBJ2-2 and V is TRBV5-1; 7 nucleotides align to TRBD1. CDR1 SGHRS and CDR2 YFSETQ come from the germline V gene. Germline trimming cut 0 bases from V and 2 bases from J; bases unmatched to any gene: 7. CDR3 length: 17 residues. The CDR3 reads CASSLATGELNTGELFF. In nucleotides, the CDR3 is TGCGCCAGCAGCTTGGCCACAGGGGAGCTTAACACCGGGGAGCTGTTTTTT.

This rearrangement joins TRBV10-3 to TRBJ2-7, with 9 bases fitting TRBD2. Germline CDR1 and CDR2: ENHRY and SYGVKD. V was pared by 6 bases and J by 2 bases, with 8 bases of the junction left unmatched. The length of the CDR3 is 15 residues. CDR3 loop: CAISSGLAPTYEQYF. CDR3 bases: TGTGCCATCAGCTCCGGACTAGCGCCTACCTACGAGCAGTACTTC.